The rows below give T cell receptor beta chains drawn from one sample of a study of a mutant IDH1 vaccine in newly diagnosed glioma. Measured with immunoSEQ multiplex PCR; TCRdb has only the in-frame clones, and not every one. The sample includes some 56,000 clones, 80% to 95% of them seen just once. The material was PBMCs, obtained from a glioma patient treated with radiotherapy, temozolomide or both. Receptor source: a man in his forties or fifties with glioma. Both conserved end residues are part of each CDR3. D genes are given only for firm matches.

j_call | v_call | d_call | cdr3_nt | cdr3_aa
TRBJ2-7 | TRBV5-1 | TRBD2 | TGCGCCAGCAGCCTACATAGCGGGAGCTCCTACGAGCAGTACTTC | CASSLHSGSSYEQYF
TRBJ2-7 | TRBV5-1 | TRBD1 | TGCGCCAGCAGCTCGGGACAGCCCTCGAAGGTGGACTGGAGCGAGCAGTACTTC | CASSSGQPSKVDWSEQYF
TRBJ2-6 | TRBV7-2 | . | TGTGCCAGCAGCTTGACAGGGGCGGGAGCTGGGGCCAACGTCCTGACTTTC | CASSLTGAGAGANVLTF
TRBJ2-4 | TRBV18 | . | TGTGCCAGCTCTATTACAGCCACCAAAAACATTCAGTACTTC | CASSITATKNIQYF
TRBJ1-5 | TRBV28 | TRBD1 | TGTGCCAGCAGTTTCACAGGGGGGAGTATTCAGCCCCAGCATTTT | CASSFTGGSIQPQHF
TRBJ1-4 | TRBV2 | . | TGTGCCAGCAGTGAAGGCAGGGTAGGAGTGGAAAAACTGTTTTTT | CASSEGRVGVEKLFF
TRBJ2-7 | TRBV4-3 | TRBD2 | TGCGCCAGCAGCCAAGATCAGGGCGGGGGGCAGCTCGAGCAGTACTTC | CASSQDQGGGQLEQYF
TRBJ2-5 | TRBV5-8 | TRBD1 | TGTGCCAGCAGCTTGGCTTGGGGGACAGGAAGAGAGACCCAGTACTTC | CASSLAWGTGRETQYF
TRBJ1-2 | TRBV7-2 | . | TGTGCCAGCAGCGAAGAACCCGGGACCCCGAAGGGCTACACCTTC | CASSEEPGTPKGYTF
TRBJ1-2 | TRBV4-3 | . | TGCGCCAGCAGCCCCAAACTCCGGGGGATCGATGGCTACACCTTC | CASSPKLRGIDGYTF
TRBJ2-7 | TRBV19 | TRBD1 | TGTGCCAGTAGCCTTCCGGGACAGGGGCGTTACGAGCAGTACTTC | CASSLPGQGRYEQYF
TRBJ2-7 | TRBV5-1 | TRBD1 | TGCGCCAGCAGCAGAGGGACAGCCAAAGAAATCTACGAGCAGTACTTC | CASSRGTAKEIYEQYF